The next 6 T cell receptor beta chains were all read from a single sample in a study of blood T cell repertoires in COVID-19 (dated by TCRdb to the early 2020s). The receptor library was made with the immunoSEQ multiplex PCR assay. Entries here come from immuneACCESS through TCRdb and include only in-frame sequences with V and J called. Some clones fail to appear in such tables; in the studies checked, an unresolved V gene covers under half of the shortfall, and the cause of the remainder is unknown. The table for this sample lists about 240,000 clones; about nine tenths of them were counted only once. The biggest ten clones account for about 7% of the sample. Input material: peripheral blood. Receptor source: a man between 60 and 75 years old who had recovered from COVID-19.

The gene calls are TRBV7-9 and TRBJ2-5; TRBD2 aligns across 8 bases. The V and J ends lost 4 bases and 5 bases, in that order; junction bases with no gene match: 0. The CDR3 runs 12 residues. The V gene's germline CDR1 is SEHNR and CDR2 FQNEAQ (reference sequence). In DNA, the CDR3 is TGTGCCAGCAGCTCTAGCGGGGAGACCCAGTACTTC. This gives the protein CASSSSGETQYF.

CDR3 in DNA: TGTGCCAGCAGTTACTCGACAGGTCCCTACGAGCAGTACGTC. It specifies CASSYSTGPYEQYV. The chain employs TRBV6-5 and TRBJ2-7; possibly TRBD1 for D (6 bases). This CDR3 has 14 residues. Germline assignment: CDR1 MNHEY and CDR2 SVGAGI. V was trimmed by 0 bases and J by 2 bases, leaving 8 bases between them.

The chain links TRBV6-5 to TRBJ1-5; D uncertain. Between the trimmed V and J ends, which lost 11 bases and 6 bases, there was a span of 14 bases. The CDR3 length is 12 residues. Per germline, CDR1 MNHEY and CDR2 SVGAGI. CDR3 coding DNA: TGTGCCTCACTAGGTTGGAGTCAGCCCCAGCATTTT. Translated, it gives CASLGWSQPQHF.

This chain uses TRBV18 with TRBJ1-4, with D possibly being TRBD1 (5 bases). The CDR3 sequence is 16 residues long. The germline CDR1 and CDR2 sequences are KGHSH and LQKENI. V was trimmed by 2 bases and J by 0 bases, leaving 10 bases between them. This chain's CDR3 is CASSPGLRATNEKLFF. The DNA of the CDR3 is TGTGCCAGCTCACCAGGGCTCAGGGCAACTAATGAAAAACTGTTTTTT.

CDR3 protein: CASSPYRLAGVQETQYF. The CDR3 nucleotides are TGTGCCAGCAGCCCCTATAGACTAGCGGGGGTACAAGAGACCCAGTACTTC. The chain employs TRBV5-4 and TRBJ2-5, with 12 nucleotides matching TRBD2. CDR1 is SGHNT, CDR2 YYREEE, per germline (reference sequence). V shed 4 bases and J 2 bases; nucleotides not matched to a gene: 9. There are 17 residues in the CDR3.

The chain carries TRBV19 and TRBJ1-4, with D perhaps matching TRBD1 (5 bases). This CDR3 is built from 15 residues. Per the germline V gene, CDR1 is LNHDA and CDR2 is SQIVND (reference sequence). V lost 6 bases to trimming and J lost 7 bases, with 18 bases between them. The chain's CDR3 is CASRYEGAVGEKLFF. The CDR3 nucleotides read TGTGCCAGTAGATATGAAGGGGCGGTAGGTGAAAAACTGTTTTTT.